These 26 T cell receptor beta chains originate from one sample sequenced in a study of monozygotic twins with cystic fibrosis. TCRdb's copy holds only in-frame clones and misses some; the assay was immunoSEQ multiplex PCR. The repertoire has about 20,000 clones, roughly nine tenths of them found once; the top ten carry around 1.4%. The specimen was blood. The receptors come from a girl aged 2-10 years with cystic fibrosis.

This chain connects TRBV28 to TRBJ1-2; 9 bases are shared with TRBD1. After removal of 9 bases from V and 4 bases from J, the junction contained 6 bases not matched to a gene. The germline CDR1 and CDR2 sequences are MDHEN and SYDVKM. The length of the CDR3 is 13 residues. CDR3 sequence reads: CASTGGVIYGYTF. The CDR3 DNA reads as TGTGCCAGTACAGGGGGCGTTATCTATGGCTACACCTTC.

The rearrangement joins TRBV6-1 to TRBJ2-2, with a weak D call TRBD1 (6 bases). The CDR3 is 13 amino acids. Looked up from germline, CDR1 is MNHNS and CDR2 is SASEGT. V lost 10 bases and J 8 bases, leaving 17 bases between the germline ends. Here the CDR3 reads CATTGSRGGELFF. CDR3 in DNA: TGTGCCACCACAGGGTCCCGCGGAGGGGAGCTGTTTTTT.

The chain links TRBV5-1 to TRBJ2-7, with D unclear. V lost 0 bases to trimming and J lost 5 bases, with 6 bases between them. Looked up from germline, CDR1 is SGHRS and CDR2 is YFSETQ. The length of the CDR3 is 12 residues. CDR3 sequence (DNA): TGCGCCAGCAGCTTGGGTTTGGACGAGCAGTACTTC. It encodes CASSLGLDEQYF.

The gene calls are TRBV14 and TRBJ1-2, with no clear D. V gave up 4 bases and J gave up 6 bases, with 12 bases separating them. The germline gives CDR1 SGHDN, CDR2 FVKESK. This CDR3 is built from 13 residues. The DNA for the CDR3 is TGTGCCAGCAGCCCTCGAACGACGGATGGCTACACCTTC. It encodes CASSPRTTDGYTF.

For the CDR3, the DNA is TGTGCCACCAGCAGAGCTTACAGCGAATCCACAGATACGCAGTATTTT. Translation: CATSRAYSESTDTQYF. The V call is TRBV15, the J call TRBJ2-3, with unresolved D. The CDR3 is 16 amino acids. Trimming took off 1 base at V and 2 bases at J, with 13 bases between the two ends. Germline V lookup: CDR1 LNHNV, CDR2 YYDKDF (reference sequence).

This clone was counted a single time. Here the CDR3 DNA reads TGTGCCAGCAGAAGAGTACCCCCAGGGATTAGAGTAATAGATGAAAAACTGTTTTTT. Protein sequence: CASRRVPPGIRVIDEKLFF. The gene calls are TRBV27 and TRBJ1-4; possibly TRBD1 for D (5 bases). V lost 6 bases, J lost 6 bases, and 29 bases lay in between. The CDR3 has 19 amino acids. Looked up from germline, CDR1 is MNHEY and CDR2 is SMNVEV (reference sequence).

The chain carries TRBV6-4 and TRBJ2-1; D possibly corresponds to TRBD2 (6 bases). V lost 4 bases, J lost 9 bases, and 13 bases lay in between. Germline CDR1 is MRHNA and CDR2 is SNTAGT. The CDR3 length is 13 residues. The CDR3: CASSATPSAEQFF. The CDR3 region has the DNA TGTGCCAGCAGTGCCACCCCTAGCGCTGAGCAGTTCTTC.

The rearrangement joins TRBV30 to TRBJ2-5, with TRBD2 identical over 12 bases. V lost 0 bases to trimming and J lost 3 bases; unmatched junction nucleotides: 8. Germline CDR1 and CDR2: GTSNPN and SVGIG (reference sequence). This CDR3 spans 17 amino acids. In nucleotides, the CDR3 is TGTGCCTGGAGTGTCACCCGGACTAGCGGGACAGAAGAGACCCAGTACTTC. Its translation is CAWSVTRTSGTEETQYF.

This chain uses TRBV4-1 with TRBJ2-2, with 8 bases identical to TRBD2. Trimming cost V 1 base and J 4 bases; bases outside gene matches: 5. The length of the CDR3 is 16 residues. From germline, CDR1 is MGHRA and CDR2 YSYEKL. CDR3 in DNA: TGCGCCAGCAGCCAAGCCTCGCGGGAGGCCACCGGGGAGCTGTTTTTT. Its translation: CASSQASREATGELFF.

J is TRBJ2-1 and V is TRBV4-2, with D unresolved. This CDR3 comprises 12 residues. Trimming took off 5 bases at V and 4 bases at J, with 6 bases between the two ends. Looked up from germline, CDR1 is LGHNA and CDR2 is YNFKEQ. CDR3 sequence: CASSSEYNEQFF. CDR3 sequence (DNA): TGTGCCAGCAGCAGCGAGTACAATGAGCAGTTCTTC.

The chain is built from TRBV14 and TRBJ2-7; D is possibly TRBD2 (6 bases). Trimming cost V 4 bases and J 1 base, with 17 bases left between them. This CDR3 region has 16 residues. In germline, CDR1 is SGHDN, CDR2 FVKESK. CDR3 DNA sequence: TGTGCCAGCAGCCTCCGGAGGGGTGTAGGGTCCTACGAGCAGTACTTC. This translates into CASSLRRGVGSYEQYF.

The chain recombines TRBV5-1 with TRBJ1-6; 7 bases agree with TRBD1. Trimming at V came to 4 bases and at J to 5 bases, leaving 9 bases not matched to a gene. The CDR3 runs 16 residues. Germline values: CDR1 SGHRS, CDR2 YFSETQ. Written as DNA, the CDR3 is TGCGCCAGCAGCCTCTTATCCGGGACAGATAATTCACCCCTCCACTTT. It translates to CASSLLSGTDNSPLHF.

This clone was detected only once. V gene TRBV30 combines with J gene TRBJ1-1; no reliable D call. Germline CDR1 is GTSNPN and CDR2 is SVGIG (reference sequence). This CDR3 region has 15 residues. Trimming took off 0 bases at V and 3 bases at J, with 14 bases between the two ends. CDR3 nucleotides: TGTGCCTGGAGTGTACCGGGAGGGAGGGACACTGAAGCTTTCTTT. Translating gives CAWSVPGGRDTEAFF.

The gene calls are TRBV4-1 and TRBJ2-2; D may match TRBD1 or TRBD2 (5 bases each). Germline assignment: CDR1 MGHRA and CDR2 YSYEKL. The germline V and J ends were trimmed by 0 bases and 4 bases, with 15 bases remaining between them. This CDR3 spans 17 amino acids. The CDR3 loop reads CASSQDEGRLVTGELFF. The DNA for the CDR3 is TGCGCCAGCAGCCAAGATGAGGGGCGTTTGGTCACCGGGGAGCTGTTTTTT.

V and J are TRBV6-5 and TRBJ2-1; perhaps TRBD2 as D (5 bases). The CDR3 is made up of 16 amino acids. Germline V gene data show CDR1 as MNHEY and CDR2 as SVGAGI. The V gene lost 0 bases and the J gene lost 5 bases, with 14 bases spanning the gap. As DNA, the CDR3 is TGTGCCAGCAGTTACTCCAAACGGAGGTGGGACAATGAGCAGTTCTTC. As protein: CASSYSKRRWDNEQFF.

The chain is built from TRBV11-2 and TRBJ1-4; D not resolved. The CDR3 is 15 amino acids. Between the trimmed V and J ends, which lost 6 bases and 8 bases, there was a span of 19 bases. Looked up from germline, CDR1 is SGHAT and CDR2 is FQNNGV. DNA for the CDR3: TGTGCCAGCAGAGCCCCCGGGTCTTTGGCGGAAAAACTGTTTTTT. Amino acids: CASRAPGSLAEKLFF. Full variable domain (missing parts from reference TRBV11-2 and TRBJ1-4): EAGVAQSPRYKIIEKRQSVAFWCNPISGHATLYWYQQILGQGPKLLIQFQNNGVVDDSQLPKDRFSAERLKGVDSTLKIQPAKLEDSAVYLCASRAPGSLAEKLFFGSGTQLSVL.

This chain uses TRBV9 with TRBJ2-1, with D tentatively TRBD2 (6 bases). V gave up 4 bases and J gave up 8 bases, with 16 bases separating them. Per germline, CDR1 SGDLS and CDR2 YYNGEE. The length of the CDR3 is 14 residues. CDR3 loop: CASSMDYLVYEQFF. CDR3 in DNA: TGTGCCAGCAGCATGGACTACTTAGTCTATGAGCAGTTCTTC.

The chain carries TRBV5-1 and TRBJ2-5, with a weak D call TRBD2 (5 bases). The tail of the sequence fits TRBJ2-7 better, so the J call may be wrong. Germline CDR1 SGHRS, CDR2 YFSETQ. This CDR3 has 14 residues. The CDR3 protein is CASSPRTGNYEQYF. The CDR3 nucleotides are TGCGCCAGCAGCCCCCGGACGGGGAATTACGAGCAGTACTTC.

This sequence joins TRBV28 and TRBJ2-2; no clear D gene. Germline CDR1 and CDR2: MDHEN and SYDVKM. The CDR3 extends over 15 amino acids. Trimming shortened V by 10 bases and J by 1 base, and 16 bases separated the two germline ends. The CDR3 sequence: CATQGGNLNTGELFF. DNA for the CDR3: TGTGCCACCCAAGGCGGAAACCTGAACACCGGGGAGCTGTTTTTT. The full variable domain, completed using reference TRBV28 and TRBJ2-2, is DVKVTQSSRYLVKRTGEKVFLECVQDMDHENMFWYRQDPGLGLRLIYFSYDVKMKEKGDIPEGYSVSREKKERFSLILESASTNQTSMYLCATQGGNLNTGELFFGEGSRLTVL.

The CDR3 DNA sequence: TGCGCCAGCAGCGCCGTCCAAGCTAACTATGGCTACACCTTC. Translation: CASSAVQANYGYTF. The gene calls are TRBV5-1 and TRBJ1-2; unclear D gene. CDR1 is SGHRS and CDR2 is YFSETQ in the germline V gene. The CDR3 consists of 14 residues. V was shortened by 4 bases and J by 0 bases, with 10 bases between the two germline ends.

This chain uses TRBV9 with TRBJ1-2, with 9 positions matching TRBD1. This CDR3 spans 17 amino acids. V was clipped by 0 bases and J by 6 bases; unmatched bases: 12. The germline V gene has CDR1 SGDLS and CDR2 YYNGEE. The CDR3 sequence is CASSVAARDREEDGYTF. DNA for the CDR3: TGTGCCAGCAGCGTAGCCGCCAGGGACAGGGAGGAAGATGGCTACACCTTC.

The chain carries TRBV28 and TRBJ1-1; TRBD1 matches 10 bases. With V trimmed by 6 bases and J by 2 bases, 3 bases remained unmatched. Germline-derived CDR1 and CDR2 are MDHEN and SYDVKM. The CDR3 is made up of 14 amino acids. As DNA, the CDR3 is TGTGCCAGCAGCCGGGACAGGGGAAACACTGAAGCTTTCTTT. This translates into CASSRDRGNTEAFF.

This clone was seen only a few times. CDR3: CASSDTVNTEAFF. CDR3 in DNA: TGTGCCAGCAGTGATACGGTGAACACTGAAGCTTTCTTT. This chain connects TRBV6-1 to TRBJ1-1; no clear D gene. The V end was cut by 3 bases, the J end by 0 bases, with 5 bases between. Germline-derived CDR1 and CDR2 are MNHNS and SASEGT. CDR3 size: 13 residues.

The CDR3 sequence is CASSPYSSGGANEQFF. In nucleotides, the CDR3 is TGTGCCAGCAGCCCTTATTCTAGCGGGGGGGCCAATGAGCAGTTCTTC. J is TRBJ2-1 and V is TRBV4-2, with 12 bases matching TRBD2. The CDR3 is made up of 16 amino acids. The V and J ends lost 4 bases and 6 bases, in that order; junction bases with no gene match: 7. Germline V lookup: CDR1 LGHNA, CDR2 YNFKEQ.

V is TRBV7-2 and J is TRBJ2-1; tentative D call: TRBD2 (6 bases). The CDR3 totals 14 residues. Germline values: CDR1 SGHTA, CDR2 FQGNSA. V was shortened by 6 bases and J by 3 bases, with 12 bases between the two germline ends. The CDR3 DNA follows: TGTGCCAGCAGTTACGGGACTTTCTACAATGAGCAGTTCTTC. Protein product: CASSYGTFYNEQFF.

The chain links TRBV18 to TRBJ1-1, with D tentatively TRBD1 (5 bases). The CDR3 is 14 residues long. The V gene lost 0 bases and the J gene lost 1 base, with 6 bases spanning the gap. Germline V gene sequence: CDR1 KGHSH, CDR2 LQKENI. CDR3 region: CASSPPGENTEAFF. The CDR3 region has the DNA TGTGCCAGCTCACCACCGGGGGAGAACACTGAAGCTTTCTTT.